This note documents a single T cell receptor (beta chain) sequence. The CDR3 sequence is 13 residues long. V lost 7 bases and J lost 3; bases outside the gene matches: 3. Germline V gene sequence: CDR1 SNHLY, CDR2 FYNNEI. TCRdb keeps only in-frame clones here, not all; method: immunoSEQ multiplex PCR. This table has over 150,000 clones, about four fifths appearing once. This sample stems from a study of blood T cell repertoires in COVID-19. Overall study context: From T cells, B-cell-depleted T cells, or PBMCs came the material, which was cDNA or gDNA.

This receptor was taken from an elderly woman with acute or convalescent COVID-19. V usage is TRBV2 and J usage is TRBJ2-7; TRBD1 matches 10 bases. Sequenced input: peripheral blood. The CDR3 loop reads CASTGQGFYEQYF. CDR3 nucleotide sequence: TGTGCCAGCACGGGACAGGGGTTCTACGAGCAGTACTTC.